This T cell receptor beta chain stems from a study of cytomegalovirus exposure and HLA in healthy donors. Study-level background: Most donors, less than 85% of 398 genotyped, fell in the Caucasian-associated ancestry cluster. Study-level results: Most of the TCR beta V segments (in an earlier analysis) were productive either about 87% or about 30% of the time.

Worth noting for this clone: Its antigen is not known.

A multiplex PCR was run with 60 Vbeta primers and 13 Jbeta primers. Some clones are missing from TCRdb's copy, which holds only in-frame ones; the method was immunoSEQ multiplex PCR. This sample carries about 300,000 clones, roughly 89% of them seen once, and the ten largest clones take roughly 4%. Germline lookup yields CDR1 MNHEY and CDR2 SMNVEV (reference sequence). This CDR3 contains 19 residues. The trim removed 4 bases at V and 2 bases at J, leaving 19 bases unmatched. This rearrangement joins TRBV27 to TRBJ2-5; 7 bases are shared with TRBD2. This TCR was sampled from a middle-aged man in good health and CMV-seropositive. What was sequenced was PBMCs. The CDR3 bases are TGTGCCAGCAGTTCAAAGTTACCACCCCGGGGGGTGTCTCAAGAGACCCAGTACTTC. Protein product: CASSSKLPPRGVSQETQYF.